The clone carrying this T cell receptor (beta chain) was seen only once. The data derive from a study of T cell repertoires and Cas9 in healthy adults. Study overall: Characterization of SpCas9-reactive CD4 and CD8 T cells covered multi-effector potency, cytotoxicity and lineage.

Sequenced by immunoSEQ multiplex PCR; TCRdb stores in-frame clones only, minus some. Of about 14,000 clones detected, 80% to 90% appear once; the ten largest clones hold around 1.5%. Unmatched junction bases numbered 3, after V lost 5 bases and J lost 4 bases. CDR1 is LNHDA and CDR2 is SQIVND in the germline V gene (reference sequence). The CDR3 totals 13 residues. The rearrangement joins TRBV19 to TRBJ1-1; 8 positions match TRBD1. The sequence derives from a human donor in good health. The sample taken for sequencing was Tregs (CD4+, CD25+, CD127-, CD137-, CD154-) from PBMCs; culture status not recorded. CDR3 coding DNA: TGTGCCAGTAGTGCGGACAGGGCCACTGAAGCTTTCTTT. Its protein product is CASSADRATEAFF.